A single sample is the source of the 23 T cell receptor beta chains below, sequenced in a study of T cells in Graves' hyperthyroidism and ophthalmopathy (dated by TCRdb to between 2018 and 2021). Libraries were prepared through multiplex PCR. The listed sequencing device is Illumina HiSeq 2000. Amplification of TCR beta CDR3 regions was carried out from RNA transcripts. For the first round of RT-PCR on the TCR CDR3, the HTBI primer set was used together with the Qiagen OneStep RT-PCR kit. Through fastp at Q25 and MiXCR, TCRdb rebuilt clones from the public reads, retaining in-frame beta chains. For every CDR3 protein sequence, its rows merge into one entry that carries the most common genes and DNA. A total of hundreds of thousands of distinct CDR3 sequences appear in this sample, approximately 13% of them only once. The top ten constitute 9.2% of the sample. The sequenced sample consisted of blood. The source is a woman aged 18 to 35 with Graves' hyperthyroidism.

This clonotype was counted ten times or more. The genes are TRBV20-1 and TRBJ2-5; the match to TRBD2 covers 7 bases. Losses at the gene ends were 2 bases for V and 2 bases for J; bases not matched to a gene: 5. Germline values: CDR1 DFQATT, CDR2 SNEGSKA (reference sequence). The CDR3 spans 14 residues. For the CDR3, the DNA is TGCAGTGCTAGATTTACTAGCGTTCAAGAGACCCAGTACTTC. It codes for CSARFTSVQETQYF.

This clonotype was seen only a few times. V gene TRBV10-3 combines with J gene TRBJ1-3; D gene uncertain. V was cut by 6 bases and J by 0 bases, with 36 bases left in between. Germline V gene data show CDR1 as ENHRY and CDR2 as SYGVKD. The CDR3 has 23 residues. The DNA for the CDR3 is TGTGCCATCAGCAAGATAATCGCCGGGCGATCTTTGATGGGCAGGAGCTCTGGAAACACCATATATTTT. It yields the protein CAISKIIAGRSLMGRSSGNTIYF.

This sequence joins TRBV28 and TRBJ1-6; no firm D call. This CDR3 comprises 19 residues. The germline V gene has CDR1 MDHEN and CDR2 SYDVKM. V lost 3 bases to trimming and J lost 0 bases, with 18 bases between them. The CDR3 DNA reads TGTGCCAGCAGTTTTAATTTGGTAACAGTTGCCTCCTATAATTCACCCCTCCACTTT. Encoded protein: CASSFNLVTVASYNSPLHF.

This chain links TRBV7-9 with TRBJ1-2; 11 bases line up with TRBD1. V dropped 6 bases and J dropped 6; count of bases not matched to a gene: 6. CDR1 SEHNR and CDR2 FQNEAQ come from the germline V gene (reference sequence). The CDR3 is 14 amino acids. CDR3 DNA: TGTGCCAGCAGGGGGGACAGGGGGACGGATGGCTACACCTTC. It translates to CASRGDRGTDGYTF.

This clonotype has ten or more counts. The J gene is TRBJ2-3, the V gene TRBV20-1, with D possibly being TRBD2 (6 bases). V was trimmed by 6 bases and J by 3 bases, leaving 19 bases between them. The CDR3 has 15 residues. Germline lookup yields CDR1 DFQATT and CDR2 SNEGSKA (reference sequence). The CDR3 DNA follows: TGCAGTGCACGAGCGCCTAGCGAGGGGACAGATACGCAGTATTTT. The encoded protein is CSARAPSEGTDTQYF.

This chain connects TRBV30 to TRBJ1-3; D gene uncertain. Trimming stripped 0 bases from V and 6 bases from J, with 21 bases between. The CDR3 totals 17 residues. CDR1 is GTSNPN, CDR2 SVGIG, per germline (reference sequence). The CDR3 bases are TGTGCCTGGAGTGTACTTTGGCAGGCCCGGTTCCCAAACACCATATATTTT. Translation gives CAWSVLWQARFPNTIYF.

There are a few counts of this clonotype. A much larger clonotype is one base distant, so this may be a read error. The chain joins TRBV2 to TRBJ1-1; TRBD1 aligns across 8 bases. The CDR3 runs 13 residues. CDR1 SNHLY and CDR2 FYNNEI come from the germline V gene. This chain's CDR3 is CAGSGQGLTEAFF. The CDR3 nucleotides are TGTGCCGGCAGCGGACAGGGTCTCACTGAAGCTTTCTTT.

This clonotype has more than one count but fewer than ten. This could be a read error, since a much larger clone is one nucleotide away. The chain is built from TRBV6-5 and TRBJ1-1; weak D call: TRBD1 (6 bases). Germline loops: CDR1 MNHEY, CDR2 SVGAGI. This CDR3 region has 18 residues. With 5 bases removed from V and 3 bases from J, the gap between germline ends came to 25 bases. The CDR3 sequence is CASSESRWAGDVDTEAFF. The CDR3 region has the DNA TGTGCCAGCAGTGAGTCGAGATGGGCAGGGGACGTGGACACTGAAGCTTTCTTT.

There are many counts of this clonotype. This rearrangement joins TRBV18 to TRBJ2-5, with 7 positions matching TRBD1. CDR3 length: 12 amino acids. V trimming: 8 bases; J trimming: 2 bases; junction bases outside the gene matches: 2. CDR1 and CDR2 (germline): KGHSH, LQKENI. In DNA, the CDR3 is TGTGCCAGCGGGGACAGACAAGAGACCCAGTACTTC. This gives the protein CASGDRQETQYF.

This clonotype was counted many times. V usage is TRBV3-1 and J usage is TRBJ2-1, with 7 nucleotides matching TRBD2. The J segment lost 7 bases and the V segment lost 3 bases, leaving 6 bases of the junction unmatched. This CDR3 comprises 14 residues. CDR1 and CDR2 (germline): LGHDT, YNNKEL (reference sequence). CDR3 sequence reads: CASSHPREGNEQFF. CDR3 DNA: TGTGCCAGCAGCCACCCAAGGGAGGGGAATGAGCAGTTCTTC.

This clonotype has ten or more counts. This chain joins TRBV10-3 and TRBJ1-6, with TRBD1 matching 9 bases. Germline trimming cut 3 bases from V and 8 bases from J; bases unmatched to any gene: 8. CDR1 and CDR2 from the germline V gene are ENHRY and SYGVKD. CDR3 length: 16 amino acids. The CDR3 nucleotides read TGTGCCATCAGTGACCCCGGACAGGGGAGATATTCACCCCTCCACTTT. It specifies CAISDPGQGRYSPLHF.

In its sample, this clonotype was seen many times. The chain uses TRBV6-5 and TRBJ1-3; 7 nucleotides line up with TRBD1. Germline-derived CDR1 and CDR2 are MNHEY and SVGAGI. Trimming removed 0 bases from V and 2 bases from J; junction bases left unmatched: 7. The CDR3 has 17 residues. DNA of the CDR3: TGTGCCAGCAGTTACTCCATCGCGACAGGGCCTGGAAACACCATATATTTT. It translates to CASSYSIATGPGNTIYF.

This clonotype was recorded at least ten times. The rearrangement links TRBV20-1 to TRBJ2-7, with 9 bases aligning to TRBD1. V was pared by 6 bases and J by 4 bases, with 10 bases of the junction left unmatched. The CDR3 loop spans 14 amino acids. Germline loops: CDR1 DFQATT, CDR2 SNEGSKA (reference sequence). CDR3 protein: CSANSGTGWYEQYF. CDR3 nucleotide sequence: TGCAGTGCAAACTCCGGGACAGGGTGGTACGAGCAGTACTTC.

The chain carries TRBV19 and TRBJ2-2; D is unclear. Germline lookup yields CDR1 LNHDA and CDR2 SQIVND (reference sequence). Trimming took off 9 bases at V and 3 bases at J, with 20 bases between the two ends. The CDR3 runs 16 residues. DNA of the CDR3: TGTGCCAGCTCAATGACATATGGCGCACACACCGGGGAGCTGTTTTTT. Translated: CASSMTYGAHTGELFF.

At least ten counts were recorded for this clonotype. The chain uses TRBV24-1 and TRBJ1-2; 8 bases line up with TRBD1. J was trimmed by 6 bases and V by 2 bases; bases with no gene match: 4. The CDR3 extends over 14 amino acids. CDR1 KGHDR and CDR2 SFDVKD come from the germline V gene. The CDR3 region is CATSDSGQVDGYTF. The CDR3 bases are TGTGCCACCAGTGATTCGGGACAGGTGGATGGCTACACCTTC.

Ten or more counts support this clonotype. This chain connects TRBV15 to TRBJ1-4; the D is unclear. The CDR3 consists of 15 residues. The germline gives CDR1 LNHNV, CDR2 YYDKDF (reference sequence). V was clipped by 0 bases and J by 8 bases, with 13 bases between them. The CDR3 DNA sequence: TGTGCCACCAGCAGAGATCGGTATCAGGAGGAAAAACTGTTTTTT. It yields the protein CATSRDRYQEEKLFF.

This clonotype has ten or more counts. The chain recombines TRBV7-9 with TRBJ2-3, with TRBD2 identical over 10 bases. The V and J ends lost 10 bases and 4 bases, in that order; junction bases with no gene match: 5. In germline, CDR1 is SEHNR, CDR2 FQNEAQ (reference sequence). CDR3 length: 13 amino acids. CDR3 sequence: CATLAGRSDTQYF. The CDR3 nucleotides are TGTGCCACACTAGCGGGGCGGTCAGATACGCAGTATTTT.

There are many counts of this clonotype. The chain joins TRBV20-1 to TRBJ1-1; the D gene is possibly TRBD1 (5 bases). This CDR3 has 15 amino acids. Looked up from germline, CDR1 is DFQATT and CDR2 is SNEGSKA (reference sequence). Trimming took 0 bases from V and 11 from J, leaving 22 bases between them. The DNA of the CDR3 is TGCAGTGCTAGAGATCAGGTGTCGGGGCTGAAGGGGGCTTTCTTT. This encodes CSARDQVSGLKGAFF.

CDR3 amino acids: CASSEMITGVQETQYF. CDR3 DNA sequence: TGTGCCAGCAGCGAAATGATTACAGGGGTCCAAGAGACCCAGTACTTC. V is TRBV9 and J is TRBJ2-5; 7 bases align to TRBD1. V trimming: 3 bases; J trimming: 1 base; junction bases outside the gene matches: 9. Germline CDR1 SGDLS, CDR2 YYNGEE. This CDR3 contains 16 residues.

In this sample, this clonotype turned up many times. V gene TRBV20-1 combines with J gene TRBJ2-1, with 7 bases identical to TRBD1. The CDR3 is 14 residues long. V was clipped by 6 bases and J by 4 bases; unmatched bases: 9. Germline assignment: CDR1 DFQATT and CDR2 SNEGSKA (reference sequence). CDR3 DNA sequence: TGCAGTGCAGGGGGCCATCTAAAGTACAATGAGCAGTTCTTC. Amino acids: CSAGGHLKYNEQFF.

The chain combines TRBV18 with TRBJ2-7; D possibly corresponds to TRBD2 (6 bases). Germline assignment: CDR1 KGHSH and CDR2 LQKENI. Trimming took off 2 bases at V and 7 bases at J, with 15 bases between the two ends. The CDR3 covers 14 residues. CDR3 DNA: TGTGCCAGCTCACCAACTGGCAATGGAGGGGAGCAGTACTTC. The encoded protein is CASSPTGNGGEQYF.

This clonotype has ten or more counts. The CDR3 DNA follows: TGCAGTGCTAGGAGCGGACTAGCGGGACTCTACGAGCAGTACTTC. Its translation is CSARSGLAGLYEQYF. The chain is built from TRBV20-1 and TRBJ2-7; the match to TRBD2 covers 12 bases. J was trimmed by 3 bases and V by 3 bases; bases with no gene match: 6. CDR3 size: 15 residues. Looked up from germline, CDR1 is DFQATT and CDR2 is SNEGSKA (reference sequence).

There are many counts of this clonotype. The chain couples TRBV20-1 to TRBJ2-7, with 13 nucleotides matching TRBD2. With V trimmed by 5 bases and J by 0 bases, 1 base remained unmatched. The germline CDR1 and CDR2 sequences are DFQATT and SNEGSKA (reference sequence). This CDR3 has 14 residues. The CDR3 nucleotides read TGCAGTGCTGGGACTAGCGGGGCCTCCTACGAGCAGTACTTC. Translated: CSAGTSGASYEQYF.